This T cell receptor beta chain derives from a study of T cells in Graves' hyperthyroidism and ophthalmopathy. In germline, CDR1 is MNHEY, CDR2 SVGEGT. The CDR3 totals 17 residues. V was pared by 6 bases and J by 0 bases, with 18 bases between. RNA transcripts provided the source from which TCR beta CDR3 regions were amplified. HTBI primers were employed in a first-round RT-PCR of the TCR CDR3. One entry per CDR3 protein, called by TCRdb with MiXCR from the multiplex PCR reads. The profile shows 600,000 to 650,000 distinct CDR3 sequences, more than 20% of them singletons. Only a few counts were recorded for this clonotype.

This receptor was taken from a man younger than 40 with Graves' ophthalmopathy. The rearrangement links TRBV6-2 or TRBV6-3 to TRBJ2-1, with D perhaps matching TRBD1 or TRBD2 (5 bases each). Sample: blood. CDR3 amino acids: CASRSSLRDDSYNEQFF. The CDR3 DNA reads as TGTGCCAGCAGATCGTCCCTCCGGGACGACTCCTACAATGAGCAGTTCTTC.